This is a list of T cell receptor beta chains from one sample in a study of blood T cell repertoires in COVID-19. The assay was immunoSEQ multiplex PCR, and TCRdb's table has in-frame clones only and misses some. The data show around 260,000 clones, approximately 87% seen once. Sequenced input: peripheral blood. These receptor sequences come from a man aged 55 to 70 who had recovered from COVID-19. CDR3s include the opening cysteine and the closing phenylalanine or tryptophan. A D gene is named only where the DNA matches it firmly. The size entry is marked missing in some rows and otherwise reads once, few, many or a size class.

TRBJ1-1 TRBV5-5 NA TRBD1 TGTGCCAGCAGCCAGCGACAGGGGATGAACACTGAAGCTTTCTTT CASSQRQGMNTEAFF
TRBJ2-7 TRBV5-1 few NA TGCGCCAGCAGCTCAAGTGATGCGGGAAGACTCGAGCAGTACTTC CASSSSDAGRLEQYF
TRBJ2-5 TRBV30 NA TRBD1 TGTGCCTGGAGGGGGACAGGGGGCATTGAGACCCAGTACTTC CAWRGTGGIETQYF
TRBJ2-5 TRBV24-1 NA NA TGTGCCACCAGTGATTGGAGGAGGGGAGCGCAAGAGACCCAGTACTTC CATSDWRRGAQETQYF
TRBJ2-3 TRBV28 once TRBD1 TGTGCCAGCAGTCCCCGGACAGGCGGTATGAATACGCAGTATTTT CASSPRTGGMNTQYF
TRBJ2-7 TRBV6-5 NA TRBD1 TGTGCCAGCAGGAGGGTGGGACAGGGGTTTGGCGAGCAGTACTTC CASRRVGQGFGEQYF
TRBJ1-2 TRBV10-3 NA NA TGTGCCATCATCGAAGGGGATGGCTACACCTTC CAIIEGDGYTF
TRBJ2-1 TRBV28 NA TRBD2 TGTGCCAGCAGTTCCTACGGACTAGCGGGGGGGGATGAGCAGTTCTTC CASSSYGLAGGDEQFF
TRBJ2-4 TRBV15 once TRBD2 TGTGCCACCAGCAGAGAGGGGACTAGCGGGAGGAGGCAGTACTTC CATSREGTSGRRQYF
TRBJ2-5 TRBV3-1/TRBV3-2 NA TRBD2 TGTGCCAGCAGCCAGAGAAGACAGACGGGAGGAGAGACCCAGTACTTC CASSQRRQTGGETQYF
TRBJ1-5 TRBV5-3 NA NA TGTGCCAGAAGGGGGCGCCATCAGCCCCAGCATTTT CARRGRHQPQHF
TRBJ1-1 TRBV6-5 NA NA TGTGCCACCAGAACAACAGGGTTTTCGAACACTGAAGCTTTCTTT CATRTTGFSNTEAFF
TRBJ1-1 TRBV27 NA NA TGTGCCAGCAGTTTTTCGGGGTGGCGTCAAGCTTTCTTT CASSFSGWRQAFF
TRBJ2-3 TRBV6-5 NA TRBD2 TGTGCCAGCAGGGGACTAGAGTTGGTCTCAGATACGCAGTATTTT CASRGLELVSDTQYF
TRBJ2-1 TRBV7-9 NA TRBD1 TGTGCCAGCAGCCTCGGACAGGTTGGTGATGAGCAGTTCTTC CASSLGQVGDEQFF
TRBJ2-3 TRBV21-1 NA NA TGTGCCAGCAGCGGGACAGGGGATAGCACAGATACGCAGTATTTT CASSGTGDSTDTQYF
TRBJ2-5 TRBV5-4 NA TRBD2 TGTGCCAGCAGCTTGGTGGGACGGGTAGCGGGAGTAAGAGAGACCCAGTACTTC CASSLVGRVAGVRETQYF